This entry is about one T cell receptor (beta chain). Authors' processing steps: Reference gene primer amplification gave estimated nucleated cell counts. Sequencing used immunoSEQ multiplex PCR; TCRdb keeps in-frame clones, though not all of them. The V and J calls and clone size come from that table; D and trimming were worked out from the DNA. The sample shows roughly 53,000 clones, around 83% of them seen only once. The CDR3 loop spans 13 amino acids. Germline assignment: CDR1 SQVTM and CDR2 ANQGSEA. V shed 7 bases, J shed 1 base, and the junction held 3 bases outside the gene matches. This record comes from a study of blood T cell repertoires in COVID-19. Study-level information: Samples taken during acute and convalescent COVID-19 were collected in the United States, Italy and Spain. T cells, B-cell-depleted T cells, or PBMCs supplied cDNA or gDNA.

The sample taken for sequencing was peripheral blood. The rearrangement joins TRBV29-1 to TRBJ1-1, with 10 bases aligning to TRBD1. The sequence derives from a man aged 35-49 years with active COVID-19. CDR3 bases: TGCAGCGCCAGGACAGGGGGGAACACTGAAGCTTTCTTT. Its protein product is CSARTGGNTEAFF. The entire variable domain, with the rest obtained from reference TRBV29-1 and TRBJ1-1, is as follows: SAVISQKPSRDICQRGTSLTIQCQVDSQVTMMFWYRQQPGQSLTLIATANQGSEATYESGFVIDKFPISRPNLTFSTLTVSNMSPEDSSIYLCSARTGGNTEAFFGQGTRLTVV.